This T cell receptor beta chain was sequenced for a study of multiple sclerosis patients with progressive multifocal leukoencephalopathy. Spiked into each PCR were synthetic inline TR CDR3 controls of all V-J pairings. Some clones are missing from TCRdb's copy, which holds only in-frame ones; the method was immunoSEQ multiplex PCR. In the table there are about 31,000 clones, approximately 86% of which are singletons. This CDR3 has 17 residues. The V gene's germline CDR1 is LNHDA and CDR2 SQIVND (reference sequence). V shed 7 bases, J shed 2 bases, and the junction held 13 bases outside the gene matches. Stated time point: time of PML onset. JC virus DNA in cerebrospinal fluid confirmed the PML diagnosis. After about 16 to 56 months on natalizumab, the natalizumab-treated patients developed PML. At PML onset, T3 blood samples were taken.

V usage is TRBV19 and J usage is TRBJ2-2; 7 bases line up with TRBD1. The receptor comes from a woman aged 35 to 49 with progressive multifocal leukoencephalopathy. The sequenced sample was PBMCs, obtained from a patient treated with natalizumab. The CDR3 here is CASTWLETGDNTGELFF. CDR3 nucleotide sequence: TGTGCCAGTACCTGGCTTGAAACAGGGGATAACACCGGGGAGCTGTTTTTT.